This T cell receptor beta chain is drawn from a study of T cells in Graves' hyperthyroidism and ophthalmopathy. Study outcomes and limitations: Most clonotypes expanded in the thyroid (above 0.001) were also present in blood.

This clonotype occurred many times. Its specificity is not known. Template material for amplifying TCR beta CDR3 regions consisted of RNA transcripts. HTBI primers were used for first-round RT-PCR of the TCR CDR3. TCRdb processed the multiplex PCR reads anew with MiXCR; each CDR3 protein has one entry. This sample yields about 380,000 distinct CDR3 sequences, of which about 18% are seen a single time; 40% belongs to the top ten. The CDR3 length is 12 residues. Germline values: CDR1 MDHEN, CDR2 SYDVKM. Trimming took 7 bases from V and 1 from J, leaving 7 bases between them. The V gene is TRBV28, the J gene TRBJ1-1; D is undetermined. Sequencing was performed on blood. This TCR was sampled from a man aged 18 to 29 with Graves' ophthalmopathy. The CDR3 DNA reads as TGTGCCAGCAAAATACCGAACACTGAAGCTTTCTTT. This gives the protein CASKIPNTEAFF. Looking up the rest from reference TRBV28 and TRBJ1-1 gives the full variable domain: DVKVTQSSRYLVKRTGEKVFLECVQDMDHENMFWYRQDPGLGLRLIYFSYDVKMKEKGDIPEGYSVSREKKERFSLILESASTNQTSMYLCASKIPNTEAFFGQGTRLTVV.